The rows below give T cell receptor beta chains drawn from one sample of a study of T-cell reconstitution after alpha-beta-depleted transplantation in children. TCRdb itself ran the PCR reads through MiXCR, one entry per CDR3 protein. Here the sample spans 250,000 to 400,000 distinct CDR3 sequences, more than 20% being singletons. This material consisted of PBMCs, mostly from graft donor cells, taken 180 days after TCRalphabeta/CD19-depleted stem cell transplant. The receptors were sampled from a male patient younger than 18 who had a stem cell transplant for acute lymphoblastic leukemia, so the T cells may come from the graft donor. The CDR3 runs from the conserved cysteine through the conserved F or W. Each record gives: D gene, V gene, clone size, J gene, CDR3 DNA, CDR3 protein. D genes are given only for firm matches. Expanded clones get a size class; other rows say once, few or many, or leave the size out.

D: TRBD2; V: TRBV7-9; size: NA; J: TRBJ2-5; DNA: TGTGCCAGCAGCCCTCCGTTAGCGGGAAGGCGAGAGACCCAGTACTTC; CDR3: CASSPPLAGRRETQYF
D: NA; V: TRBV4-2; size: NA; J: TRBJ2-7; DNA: TGTGCCAGCAGCCAAGGAAACTCGGGGAGCGAGCAGTACTTC; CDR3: CASSQGNSGSEQYF
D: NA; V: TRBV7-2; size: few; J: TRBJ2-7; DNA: TGTGCCAGCAGCTTATACGCGGGGAGTTACGAGCAGTACTTC; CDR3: CASSLYAGSYEQYF
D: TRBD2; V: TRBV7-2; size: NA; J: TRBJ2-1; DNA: TGTGCCAGCAGGGGTAGCGGGAATGAGCAGTTCTTC; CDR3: CASRGSGNEQFF
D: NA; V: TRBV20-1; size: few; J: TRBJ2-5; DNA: TGCAGTGCTAGAGATAGAGGTGTGAGGGTCCAAGAGACCCAGTACTTC; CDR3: CSARDRGVRVQETQYF
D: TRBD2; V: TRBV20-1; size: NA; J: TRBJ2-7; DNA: TGCAGTGTCCAAGCGGGGGGTTACGAGCAGTACTTC; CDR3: CSVQAGGYEQYF
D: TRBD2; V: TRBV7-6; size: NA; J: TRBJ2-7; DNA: TGTGCCAGCAGCTTAAACGGACTAGCGGGACGCGAGCAGTACTTC; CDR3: CASSLNGLAGREQYF
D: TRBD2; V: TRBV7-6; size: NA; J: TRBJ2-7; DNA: TGTGCCAGCAGCAATCGGGAGGGCCAGTACGAGCAGTACTTC; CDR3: CASSNREGQYEQYF
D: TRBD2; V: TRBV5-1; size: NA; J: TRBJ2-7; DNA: TGCGCCAGCAGCTTGGCGGGGGTCCGGGAGGGGTTTTACGAGCAGTACTTC; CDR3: CASSLAGVREGFYEQYF
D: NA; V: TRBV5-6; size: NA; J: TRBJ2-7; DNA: TGTGCCAGCAGCTTGGTACAGACAGACGAGCAGTACTTC; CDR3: CASSLVQTDEQYF
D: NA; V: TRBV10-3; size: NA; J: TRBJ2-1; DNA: TGTGCCATCAGTGAGTCGTGGATCCGGCGGGACTCCTACAATGAGCAGTTCTTC; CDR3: CAISESWIRRDSYNEQFF
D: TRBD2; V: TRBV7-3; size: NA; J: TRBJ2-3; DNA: TGTGCCAGCCAACCGGGAGGGCCCGGAGATACGCAGTATTTT; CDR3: CASQPGGPGDTQYF
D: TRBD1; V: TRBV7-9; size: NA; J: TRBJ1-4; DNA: TGTGCCAGCAGCTTGACGGGACAGGGGGCAACTAATGAAAAACTGTTTTTT; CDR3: CASSLTGQGATNEKLFF
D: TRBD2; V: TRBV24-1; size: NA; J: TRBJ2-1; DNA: TGTGCCACCAGTGTAACTAGCGGGAGTGTGGACAATGAGCAGTTCTTC; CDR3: CATSVTSGSVDNEQFF
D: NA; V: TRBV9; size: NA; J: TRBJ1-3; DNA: TGTGCCAGCAGCGTAGAGATTTCTGGAAACACCATATATTTT; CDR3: CASSVEISGNTIYF
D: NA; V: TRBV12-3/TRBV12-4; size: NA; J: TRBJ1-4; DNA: TGTGCCAGCAGTTTAGCGCGTAAGAAGCGGGAAAAACTGTTTTTT; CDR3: CASSLARKKREKLFF
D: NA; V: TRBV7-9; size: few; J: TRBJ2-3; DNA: TGTGCCAGCAGCTTTCAGGGGCCAGAGATTTTTAATACGCAGTATTTT; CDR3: CASSFQGPEIFNTQYF
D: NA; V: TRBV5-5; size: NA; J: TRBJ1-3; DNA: TGTGCCAGCAGCTTGGCCAGAGAGAACGCCGGAAACACCATATATTTT; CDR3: CASSLARENAGNTIYF
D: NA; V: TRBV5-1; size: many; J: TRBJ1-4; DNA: TGCGCCAGCAGCTCTGGGTCGCCTGATTTTAATGAAAAACTGTTTTTT; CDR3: CASSSGSPDFNEKLFF
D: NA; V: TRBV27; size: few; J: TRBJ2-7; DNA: TGTGCCAGCAGCTTAGCCGCTTCCGGGACCCCAGAGTTC; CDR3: CASSLAASGTPEF
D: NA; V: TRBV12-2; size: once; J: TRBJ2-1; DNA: TGTGCAAGTCGCCACGGGACGCCGCAGTTCTTC; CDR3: CASRHGTPQFF
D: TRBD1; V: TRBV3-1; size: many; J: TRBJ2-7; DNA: TGTGCCAGCACCTTACCTTCCGAACAGGGGGTAGTCAAACCCTCCTACGAGCAGTACTTC; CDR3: CASTLPSEQGVVKPSYEQYF
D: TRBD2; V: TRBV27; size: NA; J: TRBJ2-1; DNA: TGTGCCAGCAGTTTACCCGCGGCAGGTAGCGGGGGTTACAATGAGCAGTTCTTC; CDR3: CASSLPAAGSGGYNEQFF
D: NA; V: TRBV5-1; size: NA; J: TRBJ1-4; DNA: TGCGCCAGCAGCTTGGAAGGGTCAGGAGAAAAACTGTTTTTT; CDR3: CASSLEGSGEKLFF
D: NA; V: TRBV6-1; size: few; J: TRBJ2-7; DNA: TGTGCCAGCAGCCAGATCCAGGGGGGGGCCAACGAGCAGTACTTC; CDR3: CASSQIQGGANEQYF
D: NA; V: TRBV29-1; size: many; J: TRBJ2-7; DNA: TGCAGCGTGGGAATCCGGGGCCACGAGCAGTACTTC; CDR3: CSVGIRGHEQYF
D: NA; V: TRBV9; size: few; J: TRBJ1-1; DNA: TGTGCCAGCAGCGGCCCCTGGTCGAACACTGAAGCTTTCTTT; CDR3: CASSGPWSNTEAFF
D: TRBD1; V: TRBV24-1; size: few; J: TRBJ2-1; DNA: TGTGCCACCAGTGATTTGAGGACAGGACAAACGGCCTACAATGAGCAGTTCTTC; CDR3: CATSDLRTGQTAYNEQFF
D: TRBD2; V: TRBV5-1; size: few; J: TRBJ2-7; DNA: TGCGCCAGCAGCATGGCCGGGAGGCCTGATGAGCAGTACTTC; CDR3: CASSMAGRPDEQYF
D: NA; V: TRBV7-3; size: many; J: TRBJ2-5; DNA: TGTGCCAGCAGCTTAAGGAGGGGAGAGACCCAGTACTTC; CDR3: CASSLRRGETQYF
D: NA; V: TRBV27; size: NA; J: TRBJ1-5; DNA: TGTGCCAGCAGTTTCCGGGGATGGGGCAATCAGCCCCAGCATTTT; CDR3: CASSFRGWGNQPQHF
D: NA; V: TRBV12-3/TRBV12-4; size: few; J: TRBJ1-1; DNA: TGTGCCAGCAGTTTAGCGCTCGCGAAGACTGAAGCTTTCTTT; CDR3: CASSLALAKTEAFF
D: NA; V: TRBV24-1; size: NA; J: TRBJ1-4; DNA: TGTGCCACCATCAAAAGGAGTGCAACTAATGAAAAACTGTTTTTT; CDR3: CATIKRSATNEKLFF
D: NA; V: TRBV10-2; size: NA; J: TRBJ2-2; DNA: TGCGCCAGCAGGAGACCCGGGAAGGGGGAGCTGTTTTTT; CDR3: CASRRPGKGELFF
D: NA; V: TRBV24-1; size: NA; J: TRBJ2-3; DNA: TGTGCCACCAGTGATGCAGATACGCAGTATTTT; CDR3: CATSDADTQYF
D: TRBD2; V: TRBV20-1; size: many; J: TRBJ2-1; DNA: TGCAGTGCTAGACAACCTAGCGGGAGGAGGAATGAGCAGTTCTTC; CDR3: CSARQPSGRRNEQFF
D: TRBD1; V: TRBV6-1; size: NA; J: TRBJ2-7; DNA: TGTGCCAGCAGAAGGGACAGGGGGCTAGGCGAGCAGTACTTC; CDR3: CASRRDRGLGEQYF
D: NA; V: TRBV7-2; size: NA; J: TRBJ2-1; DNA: TGTGCCAGCAGCTTCTCCGTTACGGGTGAGCAGTTCTTC; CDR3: CASSFSVTGEQFF
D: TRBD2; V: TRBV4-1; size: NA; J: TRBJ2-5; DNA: TGCGCCAGCAGCGTACCGGGAGGCCAAGAGACCCAGTACTTC; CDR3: CASSVPGGQETQYF
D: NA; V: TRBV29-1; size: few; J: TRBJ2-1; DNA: TGCAGCGTTGGCTATGAGCAGTTCTTC; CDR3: CSVGYEQFF
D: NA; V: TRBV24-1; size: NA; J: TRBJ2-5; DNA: TGTGCCACCAGTGATGGACCTCTCGGCTGGACCCAGTACTTC; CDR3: CATSDGPLGWTQYF
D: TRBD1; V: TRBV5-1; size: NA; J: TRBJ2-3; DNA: TGCGCCAGCAGCTTGGTGGGACAGGGGTCAGATACGCAGTATTTT; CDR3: CASSLVGQGSDTQYF
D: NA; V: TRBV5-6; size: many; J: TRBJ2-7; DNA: TGTGCCAGTGTTCGGAAAGCGGACTACGAGCAGTACTTC; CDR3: CASVRKADYEQYF
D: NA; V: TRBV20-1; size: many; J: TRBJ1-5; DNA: TGCAGTGCTTCACCGATCGAGAGGAGGGTTCAGCCCCAGCATTTT; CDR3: CSASPIERRVQPQHF
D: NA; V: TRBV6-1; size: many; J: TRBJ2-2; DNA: TGTGCCAGCAGCCCCGGCCACACCGGGGAGCTGTTTTTT; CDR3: CASSPGHTGELFF
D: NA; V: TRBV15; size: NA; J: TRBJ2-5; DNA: TGTGCCACCAGCACCCCAAACGGAGAGACCCAGTACTTC; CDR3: CATSTPNGETQYF
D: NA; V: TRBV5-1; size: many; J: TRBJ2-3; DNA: TGCGCCAGCAGCGCCAGCACAGATACGCAGTATTTT; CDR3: CASSASTDTQYF
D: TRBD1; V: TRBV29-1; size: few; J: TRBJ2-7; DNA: TGCAGCGTTTGGACAGGGGGCTCCTACGAGCAGTACTTC; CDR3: CSVWTGGSYEQYF
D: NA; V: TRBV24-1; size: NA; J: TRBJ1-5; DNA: TGTGCCACCAGTTCCCCATCGGGTAGCAATCAGCCCCAGCATTTT; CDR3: CATSSPSGSNQPQHF
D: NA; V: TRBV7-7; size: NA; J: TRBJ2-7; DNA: TGTGCCAGCAGCCCGACCTACGACAGGGAGCAGTACTTC; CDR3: CASSPTYDREQYF